This entry describes one T cell receptor beta chain. Assay used: immunoSEQ multiplex PCR; TCRdb lists only in-frame clones, some missing. The table shows thousands of clones, with around 28% occurring only once. Described treatment: randomized to nivolumab then ipilimumab (arm A) or the reverse (arm B). No patient had prior DNA-damaging chemotherapy. Germline CDR1 MDHEN, CDR2 SYDVKM. The V and J ends lost 6 bases and 2 bases respectively, with 10 bases between them. This CDR3 comprises 13 residues. These data belong to a study of sequential checkpoint blockade in melanoma. This sample comprised tumor tissue (inferred from file names), obtained from a patient given nivolumab and ipilimumab in sequence. The receptor comes from a human donor with melanoma. J is TRBJ1-2 and V is TRBV28; D might be TRBD1 (6 bases). CDR3 nucleotides: TGTGCCAGCAGGAGGGGGGGGAACTATGGCTACACCTTC. This translates into CASRRGGNYGYTF.